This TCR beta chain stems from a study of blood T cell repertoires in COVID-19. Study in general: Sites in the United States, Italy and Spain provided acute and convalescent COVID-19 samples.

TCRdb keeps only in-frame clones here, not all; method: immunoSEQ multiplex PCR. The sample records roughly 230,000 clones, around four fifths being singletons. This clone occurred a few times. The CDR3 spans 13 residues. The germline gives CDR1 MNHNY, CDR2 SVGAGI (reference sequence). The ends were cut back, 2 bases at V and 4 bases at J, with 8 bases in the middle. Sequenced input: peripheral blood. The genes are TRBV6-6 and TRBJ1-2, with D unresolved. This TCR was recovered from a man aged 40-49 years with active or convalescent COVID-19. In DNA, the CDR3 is TGTGCCAGCAGTTACAGGGAGCGCTATGGCTACACCTTC. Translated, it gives CASSYRERYGYTF.